These 20 T cell receptor beta chains were all obtained from the same sample, sequenced in a study of blood T cell repertoires in COVID-19 (dated by TCRdb to 2020 to 2021). Library creation used the immunoSEQ multiplex PCR assay. TCRdb provides this immuneACCESS table in a form limited to in-frame rearrangements. Some clones are lacking; in checked studies, under half of them reflect an unresolved V gene, and why the rest are absent is not known. Here the sample has some 300,000 clones; 85% occur a single time. Clones ranked in the top ten supply around 4.2% of the sample. Sequenced input: peripheral blood. The receptors were sampled from a woman aged 45 to 65 with active or convalescent COVID-19.

The chain has TRBV7-2 and TRBJ1-4; D unclear. The CDR3 is made up of 13 amino acids. Germline-derived CDR1 and CDR2 are SGHTA and FQGNSA. CDR3 region: CATSGIVNEKLFF. For the CDR3, the DNA is TGTGCTACCTCCGGGATAGTAAATGAAAAACTGTTTTTT.

The chain combines TRBV7-2 with TRBJ2-1, with 9 nucleotides matching TRBD2. With V trimmed by 5 bases and J by 0 bases, 2 bases remained unmatched. The CDR3 runs 15 residues. Germline V gene lookup returns CDR1 SGHTA and CDR2 FQGNSA. The CDR3 coding sequence is TGTGCCAGCAGCGTGACTAGCGGCTCCTACAATGAGCAGTTCTTC. Its translation: CASSVTSGSYNEQFF.

Here the CDR3 reads CASSPNHGGQVEAFF. CDR3 nucleotides: TGCGCCAGCAGCCCTAACCACGGGGGACAGGTGGAAGCTTTCTTT. The chain couples TRBV5-1 to TRBJ1-1; TRBD1 aligns across 8 bases. Germline values: CDR1 SGHRS, CDR2 YFSETQ. The CDR3 length is 15 residues. The V gene end was trimmed by 4 bases and the J gene end by 8 bases; junction bases not matched to a gene: 13.

The gene calls are TRBV19 and TRBJ1-2; TRBD1 might be the D (5 bases). CDR1 is LNHDA, CDR2 SQIVND, per germline (reference sequence). There are 14 residues in the CDR3. V lost 5 bases and J lost 3, with 13 bases in between. CDR3 amino acids: CASSPPSGYYGYTF. CDR3 nucleotide sequence: TGTGCCAGTAGTCCCCCCTCAGGGTACTATGGCTACACCTTC. The full variable domain, with the rest looked up from reference TRBV19 and TRBJ1-2, is DGGITQSPKYLFRKEGQNVTLSCEQNLNHDAMYWYRQDPGQGLRLIYYSQIVNDFQKGDIAEGYSVSREKKESFPLTVTSAQKNPTAFYLCASSPPSGYYGYTFGSGTRLTVV.

The J gene is TRBJ2-3, the V gene TRBV2; TRBD2 might be the D (6 bases). CDR1 and CDR2 from the germline V gene are SNHLY and FYNNEI. The CDR3 extends over 16 amino acids. V dropped 4 bases and J dropped 4 bases, with 18 bases sitting between them. CDR3 DNA: TGTGCCAGCAGTGCCTACCCCGGGACTCCCGCAGATACGCAGTATTTT. It encodes CASSAYPGTPADTQYF.

This chain uses TRBV7-8 with TRBJ1-1, with TRBD1 matching 7 bases. This CDR3 contains 13 residues. The V and J ends lost 5 bases and 4 bases, in that order; junction bases with no gene match: 4. The germline CDR1 and CDR2 sequences are SGHVS and FQNEAQ. The CDR3 is CASSQTGPTEAFF. CDR3 coding DNA: TGTGCCAGCAGCCAGACAGGGCCCACTGAAGCTTTCTTT.

This chain links TRBV6-5 with TRBJ2-7; tentatively, D is TRBD2 (6 bases). Trimming pared 9 bases from V and 1 base from J, leaving 13 bases between. Germline CDR1 and CDR2: MNHEY and SVGAGI. The CDR3 is 13 amino acids. The CDR3 bases are TGTGCCAGTGATCGGGACTTATCCTACGAGCAGTACTTC. It codes for CASDRDLSYEQYF.

The chain employs TRBV28 and TRBJ2-1; 12 nucleotides agree with TRBD2. The germline V gene encodes CDR1 MDHEN and CDR2 SYDVKM. The CDR3 is 16 amino acids. The trim removed 7 bases at V and 7 bases at J, leaving 11 bases unmatched. The CDR3 here is CASTFTTSGSRNEQFF. Written as DNA, the CDR3 is TGTGCCAGCACCTTTACGACTAGCGGGAGTAGAAATGAGCAGTTCTTC.

V and J are TRBV4-1 and TRBJ1-3; 7 bases map to TRBD1. This CDR3 spans 17 amino acids. Looked up from germline, CDR1 is MGHRA and CDR2 is YSYEKL. J was trimmed by 6 bases and V by 0 bases; bases with no gene match: 11. CDR3: CASSQDVDREGANTIYF. CDR3 sequence (DNA): TGCGCCAGCAGCCAAGATGTTGACAGGGAAGGGGCAAACACCATATATTTT.

This chain connects TRBV5-1 to TRBJ2-1, with a possible D match to TRBD2 (6 bases). Between the trimmed V and J ends, which lost 4 bases and 2 bases, there was a span of 13 bases. Germline lookup yields CDR1 SGHRS and CDR2 YFSETQ. The CDR3 has 15 amino acids. CDR3 bases: TGCGCCAGCAGCATGACTAGTGCCACCTACAATGAGCAGTTCTTC. Protein sequence: CASSMTSATYNEQFF.

The chain carries TRBV29-1 and TRBJ1-1, with TRBD1 identical over 9 bases. Per the germline V gene, CDR1 is SQVTM and CDR2 is ANQGSEA. The junction had 12 bases not matched to a gene; V was cut back by 3 bases and J by 10 bases. The CDR3 is 14 residues long. CDR3 amino acids: CSVDRTGTGFSAFF. CDR3 nucleotides: TGCAGCGTTGATCGAACAGGGACAGGGTTCTCAGCTTTCTTT.

This chain connects TRBV2 to TRBJ1-1; TRBD1 agrees at 7 bases. Germline V gene lookup returns CDR1 SNHLY and CDR2 FYNNEI. The J segment lost 7 bases and the V segment lost 2 bases, leaving 10 bases of the junction unmatched. The CDR3 covers 15 residues. The DNA of the CDR3 is TGTGCCAGCAGTGAACGGTGGAGGGGGCATCTTGAAGCTTTCTTT. Its translation is CASSERWRGHLEAFF.

The chain recombines TRBV4-1 with TRBJ1-5, with TRBD1 matching 12 bases. The CDR3 covers 18 residues. Germline CDR1 is MGHRA and CDR2 is YSYEKL. The J segment lost 9 bases and the V segment lost 0 bases, leaving 12 bases of the junction unmatched. The CDR3 is CASSQETPGQGAGGPQHF. The DNA of the CDR3 is TGCGCCAGCAGCCAAGAGACCCCGGGACAGGGGGCCGGAGGGCCCCAGCATTTT.

This sequence joins TRBV19 and TRBJ2-7; maybe TRBD1 (5 bases). The CDR3 extends over 13 amino acids. From germline, CDR1 is LNHDA and CDR2 SQIVND (reference sequence). Between the trimmed V and J ends, which lost 5 bases and 2 bases, there was a span of 10 bases. CDR3 protein: CASSAGHPYEQYF. Here the CDR3 DNA reads TGTGCCAGTAGTGCCGGACACCCCTACGAGCAGTACTTC.

This chain uses TRBV30 with TRBJ2-5; no firm D call. Trimming took 3 bases from V and 1 from J, leaving 12 bases between them. Germline assignment: CDR1 GTSNPN and CDR2 SVGIG (reference sequence). The length of the CDR3 is 14 residues. For the CDR3, the DNA is TGTGCCTGGAGGAGAGGCGGAGCCCAAGAGACCCAGTACTTC. Translation: CAWRRGGAQETQYF. Full variable domain (missing parts from reference TRBV30 and TRBJ2-5): SQTIHQWPATLVQPVGSPLSLECTVEGTSNPNLYWYRQAAGRGLQLLFYSVGIGQISSEVPQNLSASRPQDRQFILSSKKLLLSDSGFYLCAWRRGGAQETQYFGPGTRLLVL.

The chain is built from TRBV6-6 and TRBJ2-7, with TRBD2 as a possible D gene (5 bases). Germline V lookup: CDR1 MNHNY, CDR2 SVGAGI (reference sequence). V shed 6 bases and J shed 0 bases, with 15 bases lying between them. The CDR3 is made up of 15 amino acids. CDR3 in amino acids: CASSWRTHVSYEQYF. CDR3 nucleotides: TGTGCCAGCAGCTGGAGGACCCACGTCTCCTACGAGCAGTACTTC.

The CDR3 sequence is CASTRQGEEPQHF. The CDR3 coding sequence is TGCGCCAGCACCCGACAGGGGGAGGAGCCCCAGCATTTT. V gene TRBV5-1 combines with J gene TRBJ1-5; TRBD1 agrees at 9 bases. V dropped 6 bases and J dropped 8; count of bases not matched to a gene: 6. CDR1 is SGHRS, CDR2 YFSETQ, per germline. The CDR3 runs to 13 residues.

CDR3 loop: CSVGQAQGGYTF. The CDR3 DNA reads TGCAGCGTGGGACAGGCTCAAGGAGGCTACACCTTC. This rearrangement joins TRBV29-1 to TRBJ1-2; TRBD1 matches 8 bases. The CDR3 is 12 amino acids. The germline V gene encodes CDR1 SQVTM and CDR2 ANQGSEA. V lost 6 bases to trimming and J lost 8 bases; unmatched junction nucleotides: 8.

V and J are TRBV18 and TRBJ1-2; the D gene is possibly TRBD1 (5 bases). CDR3 length: 19 residues. V was clipped by 2 bases and J by 0 bases, with 22 bases between them. Per germline, CDR1 KGHSH and CDR2 LQKENI. The CDR3 reads CASSPFPGQGSTSNYGYTF. CDR3 sequence (DNA): TGTGCCAGCTCACCATTCCCAGGGCAGGGTAGTACTTCTAACTATGGCTACACCTTC.

This chain links TRBV25-1 with TRBJ1-5; 8 bases align to TRBD1. The CDR3 runs to 14 residues. Trimming took 5 bases from V and 5 from J; bases not matched to a gene: 5. Germline V gene lookup returns CDR1 MGHDK and CDR2 SYGVNS. The chain's CDR3 is CASSPTGVHQPQHF. In DNA form, the CDR3 reads TGTGCCAGCAGTCCGACAGGGGTGCATCAGCCCCAGCATTTT.